The T cell receptor (beta chain) described here comes from a study of T cells in Graves' hyperthyroidism and ophthalmopathy (dated by TCRdb to between 2018 and 2021). With regard to the full study: Peripheral blood samples were taken at initial diagnosis, before any treatment was given. A discovery cohort of about 100 patients, about 40 with Graves' ophthalmopathy and more than 55 with stable Graves' hyperthyroidism, was used to find distinguishing TCR V-J signatures. Prospective prediction of ophthalmopathy was tested in an independent validation cohort consisting of under 20 hyperthyroidism patients and over 15 patients who later progressed to ophthalmopathy. The 100 discovery patients were randomly split 7:3 into training and test sets. Thyroid tissue and blood T-cell repertoires from six or seven Graves' hyperthyroidism patients were also compared in the study. After sampling, hyperthyroidism patients received methimazole starting at 30 mg daily, and ophthalmopathy patients received high-dose intravenous methylprednisolone. TCR Vbeta CDR3 sequencing of some 140 peripheral blood samples (more than 40 ophthalmopathy, approximately 80 hyperthyroidism and roughly 17 progressor patients) is reported in the paper. Results the study describes overall, beyond this receptor: No statistical method was used to fix the sample size in advance, and group allocation was not hidden from the investigators. In cross-validation, a model built on a 13 V-J signature told ophthalmopathy apart from stable hyperthyroidism with approximately 90% sensitivity and approximately 81% specificity, and in testing the same model reached 80%/75%. In validation, the model predicted progression to ophthalmopathy with 55% to 71% sensitivity and around 72% specificity, a median of 6.5 months before onset. Most expanded thyroid clonotypes (frequency above 0.001) were also detected in blood, a finding suggesting that blood repertoires may reflect thyroid immune responses.

The sample holds a few counts of this clonotype. Which antigen it targets is not known. Nothing much larger sits one base from this clone, and base qualities are not available. Stable Graves' hyperthyroidism was defined as no progression to ophthalmopathy during 18 months of follow-up. The hyperthyroidism patients were between 18 and 65 years old and newly diagnosed, with a disease duration of less than 2 months. Patients with uncontrolled infections, other autoimmune diseases, pregnancy or lactation were excluded. Diagnoses were established on the basis of clinical symptoms, serum thyroxine and TRAb, thyroid ultrasound, and orbital computed tomography. PBMCs were separated from 10 ml of fresh peripheral blood using Ficoll-Paque density gradient centrifugation. Trizol reagent was used to extract total RNA, and RNA quality was then checked on an Agilent 2100 Bioanalyzer. Amplification of TCR beta CDR3 regions was carried out from RNA transcripts. The first round of RT-PCR for the TCR CDR3 was performed with the HTBI primer set and the Qiagen OneStep RT-PCR kit. Libraries were constructed in a second round of multiplex PCR, after which size selection and purification were carried out. The libraries were sequenced on an Illumina HiSeq2000 using paired-end 100 bp reads. Regarding the original processing steps: SOAPnuke was used to process the raw data, with reads discarded if the reads contained adapters or uncalled bases, had a mean Phred below 15, or lacked an exact constant-primer or identifier match. COPE v1.2.5 was used to merge the high-quality paired reads, and each unique nucleotide sequence was defined as a clonotype. Clonotypes were aligned to IMGT TRBV, TRBD and TRBJ reference segments using MiTCR v1.1. The analysis included only V-J combinations with a frequency above 0.0001, which together covered 98% to 99.2% of the repertoires. The TCS score was defined as the ratio of F50 (clonal expansion) to E x V (chaos), calculated using BLOSUM62-based TCRdist between CDR3 peptides within each V-J. Welch's t-statistics and random forest reduced around 520 V-J features to 10 to 15, which were used in a naive Bayes classifier (R e1071). The raw public data were reprocessed by TCRdb itself: fastp quality trimming at Q25, MiXCR clonotype calling, in-frame beta chains only. Identical CDR3 protein sequences are pooled into one entry, listed with their most common genes and DNA. These V and J calls originate from TCRdb's pipeline instead of the authors' own analysis. This sample is represented by about 360,000 distinct CDR3 sequences; around 25% of them were singletons. The ten largest account for less than 85% of the sample.

The CDR3, from cysteine to phenylalanine, totals 18 residues. CDR3 DNA only is kept here, 54 bases in frame from base 1. The V end gives up 6 bases and the J end 4 bases, leaving 19 bases in the junction not matched to a gene. From a lookup of the germline V gene, CDR1 and CDR2 are MNHNS and SASEGT. This sequence originates from a man aged 45 to 65 with Graves' hyperthyroidism. The V and J segments used are TRBV6-1 and TRBJ2-5, with TRBD1 matching 8 junction bases. The sequencing sample was made of blood. The DNA reads TGTGCCAGCAGCCGAGCCAGGGTGACAGGGGATGCTGGAGAGACCCAGTACTTC. It translates to CASSRARVTGDAGETQYF.